The clone carrying this T cell receptor beta chain was seen only a few times. Its matching antigen is unknown. Described time point: week 11, during vaccination. Each dose delivered 300 ug of mutant IDH1 20-mer peptide subcutaneously with imiquimod. The CDR3 runs to 15 residues. J was trimmed by 7 bases and V by 2 bases; bases with no gene match: 9. Germline lookup yields CDR1 MGHRA and CDR2 YSYEKL. The entry originates in a study of a mutant IDH1 vaccine in newly diagnosed glioma. Study in general: First vaccine doses came 4-6 weeks after radiotherapy alone, or with temozolomide cycles.

Generated by immunoSEQ multiplex PCR, the TCRdb table keeps only in-frame clones and is missing some. The top ten hold around 16% of the sample, which has some 40,000 clones, around 80% seen once. The sequence derives from a woman between 25 and 40 years old with glioma. Some clones in this sample may be carry-over from other donors' samples. The J gene is TRBJ2-5, the V gene TRBV4-1; TRBD2 aligns across 8 bases. The sequencing used peripheral blood mononuclear cells (PBMCs), collected from a glioma patient whose treatment included an IDH1 peptide vaccine. The CDR3 DNA follows: TGCGCCAGCAGCCAACCGGGAGCGGGAGTGTGGACCCAGTACTTC. Translation: CASSQPGAGVWTQYF.